The 22 T cell receptor beta chains reported below all come from one sample, sequenced in a study of shared clonotypes between healthy human individuals. The repertoire was sequenced with immunoSEQ multiplex PCR; TCRdb's copy has only in-frame clones and lacks some. The data show some 2,100,000 clones, nearly 97% seen once. The specimen sequenced was naive CD4+ T cells sorted from blood. Subset noted: CD45RA+ positively selected. Receptors were obtained from a man aged 18-30 years in good health.

This clone was seen more than once but under ten times. The chain recombines TRBV5-4 with TRBJ1-1, with D unresolved. V lost 4 bases to trimming and J lost 4 bases, with 14 bases between them. The germline CDR1 and CDR2 sequences are SGHNT and YYREEE (reference sequence). The CDR3 covers 14 residues. The CDR3 DNA reads TGTGCCAGCAGCCTTATGCACACGAGCACTGAAGCTTTCTTT. Its protein is CASSLMHTSTEAFF.

The chain recombines TRBV18 with TRBJ2-5; D is perhaps TRBD1 (6 bases). V lost 6 bases and J 5 bases, leaving 16 bases between the germline ends. Germline V gives CDR1 KGHSH, CDR2 LQKENI. CDR3 length: 14 amino acids. CDR3 residues: CASSQTGLVETQYF. Written as DNA, the CDR3 is TGTGCCAGCTCTCAAACAGGGTTAGTGGAGACCCAGTACTTC.

To note about this clone: Other DNA sequences in the same sample also yield this CDR3. This rearrangement joins TRBV18 to TRBJ2-3, with D maybe TRBD1 (6 bases). The CDR3 is 15 residues long. Germline V lookup: CDR1 KGHSH, CDR2 LQKENI. V was clipped by 0 bases and J by 0 bases, with 7 bases between them. In nucleotides, the CDR3 is TGTGCCAGCTCACCACCGGGGGCTAGCACAGATACGCAGTATTTT. This encodes CASSPPGASTDTQYF.

V usage is TRBV10-3 and J usage is TRBJ1-1; D unclear. Germline CDR1 is ENHRY and CDR2 is SYGVKD. Between the trimmed V and J ends, which lost 5 bases and 1 base, there was a span of 8 bases. This CDR3 has 13 amino acids. CDR3 nucleotides: TGTGCCATCAGTACGACTGAGAACACTGAAGCTTTCTTT. Its protein is CAISTTENTEAFF.

The gene calls are TRBV6-1 and TRBJ2-5, with 13 bases that match TRBD2. The CDR3 covers 15 residues. Looked up from germline, CDR1 is MNHNS and CDR2 is SASEGT. After removal of 7 bases from V and 5 bases from J, the junction contained 7 bases not matched to a gene. The CDR3 nucleotides are TGTGCCAGCACCTTGAGGACTAGCGGGGGCGAGACCCAGTACTTC. Amino acids: CASTLRTSGGETQYF.

This clone appeared a single time. The chain is built from TRBV28 and TRBJ1-1; 8 nucleotides match TRBD1. Germline-derived CDR1 and CDR2 are MDHEN and SYDVKM. The V gene end was trimmed by 6 bases and the J gene end by 11 bases; junction bases not matched to a gene: 11. This CDR3 spans 13 amino acids. The CDR3 is CASRVLQGDEAFF. CDR3 coding DNA: TGTGCCAGCAGGGTATTACAGGGGGATGAGGCTTTCTTT.

V usage is TRBV19 and J usage is TRBJ2-2; D is undetermined. V lost 7 bases and J lost 5, with 8 bases in between. In germline, CDR1 is LNHDA, CDR2 SQIVND (reference sequence). This CDR3 comprises 12 residues. CDR3 sequence (DNA): TGTGCCAGTATGACTGAGACCGGGGAGCTGTTTTTT. Its translation: CASMTETGELFF.

This clone was seen a single time. The J gene is TRBJ2-7, the V gene TRBV9, with no clear D. The CDR3 loop spans 13 amino acids. Germline V gene lookup returns CDR1 SGDLS and CDR2 YYNGEE. V lost 5 bases and J 5 bases, leaving 14 bases between the germline ends. CDR3 residues: CASSKIERDEQYF. In nucleotides, the CDR3 is TGTGCCAGCAGTAAGATAGAACGGGACGAGCAGTACTTC.

On this clone itself: The sample contains more than one DNA sequence encoding this CDR3. The chain employs TRBV18 and TRBJ1-4; TRBD1 agrees at 7 bases. Germline CDR1 reads KGHSH; CDR2 reads LQKENI. With 3 bases clipped from V and 5 bases from J, the junction kept 3 bases outside the gene matches. The CDR3 is 14 amino acids. As DNA, the CDR3 is TGTGCCAGCTCACCGGACAGGCGAAATGAAAAACTGTTTTTT. Its translation: CASSPDRRNEKLFF. Full variable domain (remainder filled in from reference TRBV18 and TRBJ1-4): NAGVMQNPRHLVRRRGQEARLRCSPMKGHSHVYWYRQLPEEGLKFMVYLQKENIIDESGMPKERFSAEFPKEGPSILRIQQVVRGDSAAYFCASSPDRRNEKLFFGSGTQLSVL.

The V and J genes are TRBV7-3 and TRBJ1-1; D may be TRBD1 (6 bases). V was trimmed by 5 bases and J by 6 bases, leaving 13 bases between them. The CDR3 loop spans 13 amino acids. CDR1 is SGHTA and CDR2 is FQGTGA in the germline V gene. This CDR3 reads CASSEQGWAEAFF. The CDR3 nucleotides read TGTGCCAGCAGCGAACAGGGATGGGCTGAAGCTTTCTTT.

The chain joins TRBV4-2 to TRBJ1-3; TRBD1 aligns across 7 bases. CDR3 length: 16 residues. Germline CDR1 reads LGHNA; CDR2 reads YNFKEQ. J was trimmed by 1 base and V by 0 bases; bases with no gene match: 3. The CDR3 spells CASSQEPTGSGNTIYF. The CDR3 DNA sequence: TGTGCCAGCAGCCAAGAGCCGACAGGGTCTGGAAACACCATATATTTT.

In this sample, this clone turned up once. This sample includes further DNA sequences coding for the same CDR3. This sequence joins TRBV6-4 and TRBJ1-1, with 8 bases fitting TRBD1. J lost 5 bases, V lost 6 bases, and 5 bases had no gene match. The germline gives CDR1 MRHNA, CDR2 SNTAGT. The CDR3 totals 13 residues. CDR3 sequence reads: CASSATGGTEAFF. In DNA, the CDR3 is TGTGCCAGCAGCGCTACAGGGGGAACTGAAGCTTTCTTT.

This chain joins TRBV10-3 and TRBJ1-6; D ambiguous. V lost 0 bases and J 7 bases, leaving 7 bases between the germline ends. The germline V gene encodes CDR1 ENHRY and CDR2 SYGVKD. The CDR3 spans 14 residues. CDR3 coding DNA: TGTGCCATCAGTGAGTCGCGGTACAATTCACCCCTCCACTTT. This translates into CAISESRYNSPLHF.

V is TRBV10-3 and J is TRBJ2-5, with D unresolved. CDR1 ENHRY and CDR2 SYGVKD come from the germline V gene. V dropped 10 bases and J dropped 5 bases, with 11 bases sitting between them. CDR3 length: 11 amino acids. The CDR3 sequence: CATRNEETQYF. The CDR3 bases are TGTGCCACTAGGAACGAGGAGACCCAGTACTTC.

The rearrangement uses TRBV16 and TRBJ1-2; 10 bases line up with TRBD1. Trimming cost V 4 bases and J 2 bases; bases outside gene matches: 4. The CDR3 loop spans 15 amino acids. CDR1 is KGHSY and CDR2 is FQNENV in the germline V gene. The DNA for the CDR3 is TGTGCCAGCAGCCGGAGGACAGGGGGGAACTATGGCTACACCTTC. This sequence encodes CASSRRTGGNYGYTF.

Concerning this clone: At the DNA level, this CDR3 is encoded by other sequences in the same sample as well. The J gene is TRBJ1-5, the V gene TRBV7-9, with D maybe TRBD1 (5 bases). The germline CDR1 and CDR2 sequences are SEHNR and FQNEAQ (reference sequence). The CDR3 is made up of 14 amino acids. With 6 bases removed from V and 2 bases from J, the gap between germline ends came to 11 bases. The CDR3 DNA reads TGTGCCAGCAGTTCGGGGACGGGCAATCAGCCCCAGCATTTT. Protein: CASSSGTGNQPQHF.

This clone was seen more than once but under ten times. The chain uses TRBV6-1 and TRBJ2-1, with D possibly being TRBD1 (6 bases). The CDR3 runs 14 residues. CDR1 is MNHNS and CDR2 is SASEGT in the germline V gene. V lost 4 bases and J lost 4, with 11 bases in between. CDR3 in DNA: TGTGCCAGCAGTGGACAGGATCTTTACAATGAGCAGTTCTTC. Translating gives CASSGQDLYNEQFF.

The chain employs TRBV5-6 and TRBJ2-5; the match to TRBD1 covers 7 bases. V was pared by 3 bases and J by 2 bases, with 7 bases of the junction left unmatched. Germline V CDR1 and CDR2: SGHDT, YYEEEE. This CDR3 has 15 amino acids. The CDR3 bases are TGTGCCAGCAGCTCCCCCGGGACAGCTCAAGAGACCCAGTACTTC. Amino acid sequence: CASSSPGTAQETQYF. Full variable domain (remainder filled in from reference TRBV5-6 and TRBJ2-5): DAGVTQSPTHLIKTRGQQVTLRCSPKSGHDTVSWYQQALGQGPQFIFQYYEEEERQRGNFPDRFSGHQFPNYSSELNVNALLLGDSALYLCASSSPGTAQETQYFGPGTRLLVL.

The gene calls are TRBV7-6 and TRBJ2-2, with D unclear. There are 15 residues in the CDR3. Germline values: CDR1 SGHVS, CDR2 FNYEAQ. Trimming shortened V by 5 bases and J by 5 bases, and 15 bases separated the two germline ends. CDR3 sequence: CASSGPDLSTGELFF. The DNA of the CDR3 is TGTGCCAGCAGCGGACCTGACCTGAGTACCGGGGAGCTGTTTTTT.

The V call is TRBV28, the J call TRBJ2-5, with D perhaps being TRBD1 or TRBD2 (7 bases each). Germline CDR1 reads MDHEN; CDR2 reads SYDVKM. V lost 10 bases, J lost 5 bases, and 14 bases lay in between. CDR3 size: 12 residues. This chain's CDR3 is CATQGGLETQYF. Here the CDR3 DNA reads TGTGCCACCCAGGGGGGGTTGGAGACCCAGTACTTC.

The V gene is TRBV29-1, the J gene TRBJ2-5; 8 bases line up with TRBD2. V lost 6 bases and J lost 5; bases outside the gene matches: 8. The CDR3 sequence is 13 residues long. Germline CDR1 and CDR2: SQVTM and ANQGSEA. The DNA for the CDR3 is TGCAGCGTCACCGGGGGGGGTGACGAGACCCAGTACTTC. Its translation: CSVTGGGDETQYF.

The chain is built from TRBV7-3 and TRBJ2-5; possible D gene TRBD2, 7 bases. Germline CDR1 SGHTA, CDR2 FQGTGA. CDR3 length: 15 amino acids. Trimming removed 0 bases at V and 3 bases at J, with 11 bases between. The CDR3 DNA follows: TGTGCCAGCAGCTTAACCGGGGGGCCAGAAGAGACCCAGTACTTC. Protein sequence: CASSLTGGPEETQYF.